The rows below give T cell receptor beta chains drawn from one sample of a study of T-cell memory formation after mild COVID-19. TCRdb independently ran MiXCR on the 5' RACE reads; one entry per CDR3 protein. The sample has 160,000 or so distinct CDR3 sequences, 30% to 35% seen once. The sequenced sample consisted of PBMCs or a T cell subset sorted from them (not recorded which). All receptors derive from an adult woman who had mild COVID-19 (a few samples of this study predate the infection). Cell type and time point are not known. Each CDR3 is given with its conserved first and last residue. D genes are given only for firm matches. Not every row has a clone size; where given, it reads once, few, many or a size class.

v_gene	d_gene	abundance	j_gene	CDR3nt	CDR3aa
TRBV19	TRBD2	.	TRBJ2-1	TGTGCCAGTAGTAAACTAGCGGGAGGGCCTATGTATGAGCAGTTCTTC	CASSKLAGGPMYEQFF
TRBV11-2	.	.	TRBJ1-4	TGTGCCAGCAGCCCTTTCTGGGGAAATGAAAAACTGTTTTTT	CASSPFWGNEKLFF
TRBV4-1	TRBD2	few	TRBJ2-3	TGCGCCAGCAGCCCACTAGCGGGGCCGGGGGTAGATACGCAGTATTTT	CASSPLAGPGVDTQYF
TRBV11-2	.	few	TRBJ2-1	TGTGCCAGCAGCTTCCTCCTGGGATCCGGGTACAATGAGCAGTTCTTC	CASSFLLGSGYNEQFF
TRBV7-8	.	few	TRBJ2-1	TGTGCCAGCAGCCCCCGAAGTCAGTACAATGAGCAGTTCTTC	CASSPRSQYNEQFF
TRBV5-1	TRBD2	.	TRBJ2-3	TGCGCCAGCAGCTTGGCTAGCGGGGCTATCACAGATACGCAGTATTTT	CASSLASGAITDTQYF
TRBV7-9	.	.	TRBJ2-1	TGTGCCAGCAGCTTAGTACTAGCCGGAAACAATGAGCAGTTCTTC	CASSLVLAGNNEQFF
TRBV5-1	.	.	TRBJ2-3	TGCGCCAGCAGCCCCCTGGACAGGGAGGGAGATACGCAGTATTTT	CASSPLDREGDTQYF
TRBV24-1	.	.	TRBJ2-1	TGTGCCACCAGTGAGCCACGGATGAACAATGAGCAGTTCTTC	CATSEPRMNNEQFF
TRBV3-1	.	few	TRBJ1-3	TGTGCCAGCAGCCAAGTACCGGGATACTCTGGAAACACCATATATTTT	CASSQVPGYSGNTIYF
TRBV23-1	.	.	TRBJ2-1	TGCGCCAGCAGTCGTGGAAGAGGTGCCAACAATGAGCAGTTCTTC	CASSRGRGANNEQFF
TRBV4-1	TRBD1	.	TRBJ2-1	TGCGCCAGCAGCCAAGAAGTAAGACAGGGGGCGGGGAATGAGCAGTTCTTC	CASSQEVRQGAGNEQFF
TRBV29-1	TRBD2	few	TRBJ2-7	TGCAGCGTCGCCGGGAGGGACCACTCCTACGAGCAGTACTTC	CSVAGRDHSYEQYF
TRBV7-9	.	few	TRBJ2-2	TGTGCCAGCCTCGAGGGGGACGGGGAGCTGTTTTTT	CASLEGDGELFF